This T cell receptor (beta chain) was captured in a study of T cells in Graves' hyperthyroidism and ophthalmopathy. Findings of the study overall: From stable hyperthyroidism, ophthalmopathy was separated by a 13 V-J model.

The sample holds many counts of this clonotype. The target antigen is unknown. TCR beta CDR3 sequences were amplified from RNA transcripts. HTBI primers drove first-round RT-PCR of the TCR CDR3. TCRdb reprocessed the multiplex PCR reads with MiXCR, giving one entry per CDR3 protein. Here the sample spans almost 50,000 distinct CDR3 sequences, approximately 53% being singletons. The authors deemed Graves' hyperthyroidism stable absent ophthalmopathy progression within 18 months. Orbital computed tomography and thyroid ultrasound, together with serum TRAb and thyroxine and clinical symptoms, were used for diagnoses. This TCR was sampled from a man aged 18 to 30 with Graves' hyperthyroidism. The specimen sequenced was peripheral blood or thyroid tissue (not recorded which).

The CDR3 nucleotides are TGTGCCAGCAGCCAAGGGTCTTCCACGGGGCAAGAGACCCAGTACTTC. It translates to CASSQGSSTGQETQYF. The V call is TRBV4-2, the J call TRBJ2-5; weak D call: TRBD2 (5 bases). The CDR3 runs to 16 residues. The V end was cut by 1 base, the J end by 2 bases, with 14 bases between. The V gene's germline CDR1 is LGHNA and CDR2 YNFKEQ.